One sample yielded the 3 T cell receptor beta chains listed below, sequenced in a study of CD8 T cells in ankylosing spondylitis. Study-level findings and limits: Ankylosing spondylitis blood appeared to be characterized by a TCR beta motif of several highly homologous variants.

These receptors' antigens are unknown. TCRdb re-called the 5' RACE reads through MiXCR, storing one row per CDR3 protein. Seen here are about 800,000 distinct CDR3 sequences, roughly 12% observed once, and the top ten hold more than 0.5%. The material sequenced was blood, either unsorted or a sorted T cell fraction (not recorded which). Receptors originate from a male donor with ankylosing spondylitis.

This clonotype was counted ten times or more. The chain uses TRBV29-1 and TRBJ2-1; D remains unclear. Germline CDR1 reads SQVTM; CDR2 reads ANQGSEA. V lost 7 bases and J 1 base, leaving 11 bases between the germline ends. The CDR3 length is 13 residues. The CDR3 sequence: CSADRHSYNEQFF. The CDR3 region has the DNA TGCAGCGCCGATCGGCATTCCTACAATGAGCAGTTCTTC.

The rearrangement joins TRBV6-1 to TRBJ2-7; D may match TRBD1 or TRBD2 (6 bases each). From germline, CDR1 is MNHNS and CDR2 SASEGT. The CDR3 is 14 amino acids. The germline V and J ends were trimmed by 7 bases and 4 bases, with 17 bases remaining between them. CDR3 loop: CASTKSRGGYEQYF. The DNA for the CDR3 is TGTGCCAGCACCAAAAGCAGGGGAGGTTACGAGCAGTACTTC.

This clonotype was detected a few times. V gene TRBV5-1 combines with J gene TRBJ2-6, with D perhaps given as TRBD1 or TRBD2 (5 bases each). V was trimmed by 4 bases and J by 0 bases, leaving 11 bases between them. CDR1 and CDR2 (germline): SGHRS, YFSETQ. This CDR3 comprises 16 residues. The CDR3 reads CASSQGRASGANVLTF. The CDR3 DNA reads TGCGCCAGCAGCCAGGGACGGGCCTCTGGGGCCAACGTCCTGACTTTC.